The T cell receptor (beta chain) under discussion was sequenced for a study of T-cell memory formation after mild COVID-19. This clonotype came up once. TCR alpha and TCR beta cDNA libraries carrying sample barcodes and UMIs were produced by 5'RACE using constant-segment primers. TCRdb reanalysed the 5' RACE reads using MiXCR and keeps one entry per CDR3 protein. Seen here are approximately 350,000 distinct CDR3 sequences, 10% to 15% observed once, and the top ten hold 20% to 25%. The sequence derives from a man younger than 35 who had mild COVID-19 (a few samples of this study predate the infection). Cell type and time point are not known. The sequenced sample consisted of PBMCs or a T cell subset sorted from them (not recorded which).

Here the CDR3 reads CASSQGPGNGYTF. CDR3 coding DNA: TGCGCCAGCAGCCAAGGGCCTGGGAATGGCTACACCTTC. This chain uses TRBV4-1 with TRBJ1-2; D ambiguous. Trimming pared 1 base from V and 6 bases from J, leaving 9 bases between. CDR3 length: 13 residues. Germline values: CDR1 MGHRA, CDR2 YSYEKL.